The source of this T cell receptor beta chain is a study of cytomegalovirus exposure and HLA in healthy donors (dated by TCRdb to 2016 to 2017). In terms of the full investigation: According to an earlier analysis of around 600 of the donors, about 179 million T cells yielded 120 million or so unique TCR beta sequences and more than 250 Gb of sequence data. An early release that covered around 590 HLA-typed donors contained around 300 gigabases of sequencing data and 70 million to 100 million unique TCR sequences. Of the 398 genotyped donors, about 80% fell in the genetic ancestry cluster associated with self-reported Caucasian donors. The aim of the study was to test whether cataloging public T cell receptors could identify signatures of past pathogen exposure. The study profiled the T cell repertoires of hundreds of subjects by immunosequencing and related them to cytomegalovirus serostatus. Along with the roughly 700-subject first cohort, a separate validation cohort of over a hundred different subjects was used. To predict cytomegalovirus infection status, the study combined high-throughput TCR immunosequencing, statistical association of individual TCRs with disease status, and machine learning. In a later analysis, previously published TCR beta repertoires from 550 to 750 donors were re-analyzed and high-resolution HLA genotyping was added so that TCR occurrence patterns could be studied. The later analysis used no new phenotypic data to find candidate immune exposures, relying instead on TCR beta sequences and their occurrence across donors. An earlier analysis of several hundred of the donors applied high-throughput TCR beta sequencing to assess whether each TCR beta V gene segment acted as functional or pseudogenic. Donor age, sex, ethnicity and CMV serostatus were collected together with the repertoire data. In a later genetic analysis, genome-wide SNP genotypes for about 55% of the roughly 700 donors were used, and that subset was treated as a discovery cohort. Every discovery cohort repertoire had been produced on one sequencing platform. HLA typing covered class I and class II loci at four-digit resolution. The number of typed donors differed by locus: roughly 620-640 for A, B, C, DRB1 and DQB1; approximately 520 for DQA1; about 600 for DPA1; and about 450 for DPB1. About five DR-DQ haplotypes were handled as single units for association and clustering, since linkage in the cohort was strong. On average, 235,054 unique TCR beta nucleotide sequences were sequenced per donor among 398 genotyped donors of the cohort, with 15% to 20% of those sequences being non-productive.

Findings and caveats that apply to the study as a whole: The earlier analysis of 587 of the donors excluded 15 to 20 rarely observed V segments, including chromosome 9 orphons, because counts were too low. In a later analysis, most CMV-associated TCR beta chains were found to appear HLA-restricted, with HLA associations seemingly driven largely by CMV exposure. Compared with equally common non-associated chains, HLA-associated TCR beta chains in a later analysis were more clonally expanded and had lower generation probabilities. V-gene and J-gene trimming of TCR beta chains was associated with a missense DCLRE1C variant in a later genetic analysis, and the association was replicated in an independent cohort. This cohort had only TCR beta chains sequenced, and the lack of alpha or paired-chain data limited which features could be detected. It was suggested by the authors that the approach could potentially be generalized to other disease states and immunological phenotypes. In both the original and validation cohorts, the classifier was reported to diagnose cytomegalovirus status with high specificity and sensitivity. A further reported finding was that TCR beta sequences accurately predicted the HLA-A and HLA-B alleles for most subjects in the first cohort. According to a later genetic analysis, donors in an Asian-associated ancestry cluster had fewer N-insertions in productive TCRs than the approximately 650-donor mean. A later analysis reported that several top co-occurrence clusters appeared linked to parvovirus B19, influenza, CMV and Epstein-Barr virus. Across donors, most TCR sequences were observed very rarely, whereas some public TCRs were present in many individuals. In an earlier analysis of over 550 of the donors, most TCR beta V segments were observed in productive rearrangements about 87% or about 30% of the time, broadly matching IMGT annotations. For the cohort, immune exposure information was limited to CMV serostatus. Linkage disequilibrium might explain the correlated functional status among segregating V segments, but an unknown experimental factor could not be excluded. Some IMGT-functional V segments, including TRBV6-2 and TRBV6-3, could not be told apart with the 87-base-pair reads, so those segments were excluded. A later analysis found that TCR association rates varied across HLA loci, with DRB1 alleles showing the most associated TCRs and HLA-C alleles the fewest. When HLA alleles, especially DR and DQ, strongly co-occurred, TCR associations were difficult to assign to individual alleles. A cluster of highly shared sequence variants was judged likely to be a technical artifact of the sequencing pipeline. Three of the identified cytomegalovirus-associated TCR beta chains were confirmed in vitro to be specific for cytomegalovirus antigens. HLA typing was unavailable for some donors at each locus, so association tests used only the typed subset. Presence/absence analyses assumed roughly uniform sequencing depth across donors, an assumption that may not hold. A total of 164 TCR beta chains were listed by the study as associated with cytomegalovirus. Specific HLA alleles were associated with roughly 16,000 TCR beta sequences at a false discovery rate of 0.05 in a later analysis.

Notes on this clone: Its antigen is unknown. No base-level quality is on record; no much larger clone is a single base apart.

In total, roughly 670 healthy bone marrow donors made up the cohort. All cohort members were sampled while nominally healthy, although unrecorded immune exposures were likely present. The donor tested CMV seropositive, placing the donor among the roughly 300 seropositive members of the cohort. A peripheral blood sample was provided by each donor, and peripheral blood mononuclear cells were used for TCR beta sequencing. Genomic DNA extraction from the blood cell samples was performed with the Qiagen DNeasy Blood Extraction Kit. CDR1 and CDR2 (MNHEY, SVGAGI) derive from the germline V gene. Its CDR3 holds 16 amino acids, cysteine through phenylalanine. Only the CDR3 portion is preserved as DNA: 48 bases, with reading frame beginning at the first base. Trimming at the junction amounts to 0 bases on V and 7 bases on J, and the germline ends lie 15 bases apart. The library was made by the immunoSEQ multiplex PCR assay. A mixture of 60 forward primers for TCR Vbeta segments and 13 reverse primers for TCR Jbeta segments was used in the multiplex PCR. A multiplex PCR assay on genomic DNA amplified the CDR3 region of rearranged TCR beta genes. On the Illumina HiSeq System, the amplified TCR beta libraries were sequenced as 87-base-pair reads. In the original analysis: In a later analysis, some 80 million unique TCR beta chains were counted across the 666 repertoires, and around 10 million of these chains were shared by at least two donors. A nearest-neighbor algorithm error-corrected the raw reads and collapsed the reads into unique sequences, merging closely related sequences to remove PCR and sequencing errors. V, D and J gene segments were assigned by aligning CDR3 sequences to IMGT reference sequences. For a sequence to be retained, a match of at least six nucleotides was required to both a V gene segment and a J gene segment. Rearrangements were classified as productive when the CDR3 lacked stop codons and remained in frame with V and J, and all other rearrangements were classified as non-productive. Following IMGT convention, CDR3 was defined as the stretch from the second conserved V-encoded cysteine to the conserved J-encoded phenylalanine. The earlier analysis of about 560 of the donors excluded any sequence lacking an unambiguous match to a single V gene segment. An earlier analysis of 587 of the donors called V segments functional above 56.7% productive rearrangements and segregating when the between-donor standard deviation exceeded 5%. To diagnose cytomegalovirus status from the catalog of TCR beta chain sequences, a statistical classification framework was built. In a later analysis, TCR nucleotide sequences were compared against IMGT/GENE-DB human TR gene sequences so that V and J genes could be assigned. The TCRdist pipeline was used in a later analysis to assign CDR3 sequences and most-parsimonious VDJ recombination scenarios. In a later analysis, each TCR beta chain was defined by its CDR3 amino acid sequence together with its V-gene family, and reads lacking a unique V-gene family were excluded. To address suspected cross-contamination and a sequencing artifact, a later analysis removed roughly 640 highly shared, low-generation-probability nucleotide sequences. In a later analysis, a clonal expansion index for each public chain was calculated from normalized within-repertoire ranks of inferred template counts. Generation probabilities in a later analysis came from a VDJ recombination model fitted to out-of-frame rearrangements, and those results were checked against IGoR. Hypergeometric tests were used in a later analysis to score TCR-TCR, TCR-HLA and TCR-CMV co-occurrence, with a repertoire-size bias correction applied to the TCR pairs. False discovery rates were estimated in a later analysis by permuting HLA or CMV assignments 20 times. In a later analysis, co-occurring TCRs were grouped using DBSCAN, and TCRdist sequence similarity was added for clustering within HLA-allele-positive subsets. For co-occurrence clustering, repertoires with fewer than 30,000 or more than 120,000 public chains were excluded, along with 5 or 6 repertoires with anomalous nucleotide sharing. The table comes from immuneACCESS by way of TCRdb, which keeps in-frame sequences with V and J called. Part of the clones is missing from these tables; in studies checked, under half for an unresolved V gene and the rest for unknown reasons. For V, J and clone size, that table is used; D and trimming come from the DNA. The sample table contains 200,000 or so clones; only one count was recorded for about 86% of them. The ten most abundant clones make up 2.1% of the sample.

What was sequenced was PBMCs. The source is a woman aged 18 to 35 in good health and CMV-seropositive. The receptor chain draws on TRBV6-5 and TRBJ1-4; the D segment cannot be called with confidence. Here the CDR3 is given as CASSYSRQVSREKLFF. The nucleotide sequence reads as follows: TGTGCCAGCAGTTACTCTCGGCAGGTATCACGTGAAAAACTGTTTTTT.